Sequencing of this T cell receptor beta chain was carried out in a study of cytomegalovirus exposure and HLA in healthy donors. Notes on the study in general: Later on, an analysis found that several of the most significant clusters appeared to be linked to common viral pathogens, which included parvovirus B19.

13 Jbeta primers and 60 Vbeta primers were used for the PCR. Assay: immunoSEQ multiplex PCR; the TCRdb copy retains only in-frame clones and omits some. Here the sample spans around 140,000 clones, about 61% being singletons. J gave up 2 bases and V 5 bases, and 5 bases lay outside the gene matches. Germline V gives CDR1 LGHNA, CDR2 YNFKEQ. This CDR3 spans 15 amino acids. This clone has more than one count but fewer than ten. Its antigen is unidentified. At collection, donors were nominally healthy, but unrecorded immune exposures were probable. The sequence came from a woman in her forties in good health and CMV-seronegative. The sequenced sample was PBMCs. This chain connects TRBV4-2 to TRBJ1-5, with 8 positions matching TRBD1. CDR3 nucleotide sequence: TGTGCCAGCAGCTTCACAGGGGGGGGCAATCAGCCCCAGCATTTT. Amino acids: CASSFTGGGNQPQHF.